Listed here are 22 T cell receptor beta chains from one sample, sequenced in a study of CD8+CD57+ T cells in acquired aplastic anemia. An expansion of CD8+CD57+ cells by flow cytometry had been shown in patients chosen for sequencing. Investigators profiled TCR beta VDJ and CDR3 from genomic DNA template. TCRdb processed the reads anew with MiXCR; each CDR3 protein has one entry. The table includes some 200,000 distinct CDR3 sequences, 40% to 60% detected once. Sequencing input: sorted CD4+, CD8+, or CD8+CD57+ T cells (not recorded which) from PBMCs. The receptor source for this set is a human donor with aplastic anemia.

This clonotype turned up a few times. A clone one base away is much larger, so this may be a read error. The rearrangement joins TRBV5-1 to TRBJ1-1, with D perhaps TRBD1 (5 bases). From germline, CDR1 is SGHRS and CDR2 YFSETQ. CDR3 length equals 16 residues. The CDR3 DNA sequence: TGCACCAGCAGCTTGAACCCACAGGCGGGGGACACTGAAGCTTTCTTT. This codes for CTSSLNPQAGDTEAFF.

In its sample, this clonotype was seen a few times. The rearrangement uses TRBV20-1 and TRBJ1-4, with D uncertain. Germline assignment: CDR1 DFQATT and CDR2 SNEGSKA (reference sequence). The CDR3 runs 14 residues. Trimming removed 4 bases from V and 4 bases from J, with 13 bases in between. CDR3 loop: CSATGPFGNEKLFF. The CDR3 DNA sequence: TGCAGTGCTACCGGACCGTTTGGTAATGAAAAACTGTTTTTT.

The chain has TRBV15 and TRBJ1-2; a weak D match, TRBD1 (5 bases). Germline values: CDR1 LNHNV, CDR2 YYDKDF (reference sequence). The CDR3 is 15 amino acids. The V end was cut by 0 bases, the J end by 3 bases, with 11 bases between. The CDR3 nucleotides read TGTGCCACCAGCAGAGATTACGACAGCTACTATGGCTACACCTTC. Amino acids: CATSRDYDSYYGYTF.

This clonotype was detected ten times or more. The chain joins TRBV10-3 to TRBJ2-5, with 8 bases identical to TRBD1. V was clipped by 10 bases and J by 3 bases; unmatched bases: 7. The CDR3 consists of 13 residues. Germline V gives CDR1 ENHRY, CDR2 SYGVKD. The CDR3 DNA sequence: TGTGCCACGACTGGGACAGGTGAAGAGACCCAGTACTTC. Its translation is CATTGTGEETQYF.

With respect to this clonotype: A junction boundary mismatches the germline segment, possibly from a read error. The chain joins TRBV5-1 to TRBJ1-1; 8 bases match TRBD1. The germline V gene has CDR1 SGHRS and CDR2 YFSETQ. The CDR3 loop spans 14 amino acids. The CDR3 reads CASSQYGTGTEAFF. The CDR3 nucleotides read TGTGCCAGCAGCCAGTACGGGACAGGCACTGAAGCTTTCTTT.

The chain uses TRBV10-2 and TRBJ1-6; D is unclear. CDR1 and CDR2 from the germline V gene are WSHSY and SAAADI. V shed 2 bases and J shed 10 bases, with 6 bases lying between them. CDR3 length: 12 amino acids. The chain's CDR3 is CASSEGGSPLHF. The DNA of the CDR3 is TGCGCCAGCAGTGAGGGAGGGTCACCCCTCCACTTT.

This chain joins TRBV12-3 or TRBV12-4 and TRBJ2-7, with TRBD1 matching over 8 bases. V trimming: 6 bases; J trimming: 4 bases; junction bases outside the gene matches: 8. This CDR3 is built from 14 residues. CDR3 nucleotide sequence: TGTGCCAGCAGCCCAAGGACAGGGAAGTACGAGCAGTACTTC. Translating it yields CASSPRTGKYEQYF.

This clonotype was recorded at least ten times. CDR3 nucleotide sequence: TGTGCCAGCAGCTCTAGGACTGGCGGCAGACGACCCCTCCACTTT. Its protein product is CASSSRTGGRRPLHF. The gene calls are TRBV7-2 and TRBJ1-6; D remains ambiguous. CDR3 length equals 15 residues. The V gene lost 4 bases and the J gene lost 12 bases, with 19 bases spanning the gap. Germline V CDR1 and CDR2: SGHTA, FQGNSA.

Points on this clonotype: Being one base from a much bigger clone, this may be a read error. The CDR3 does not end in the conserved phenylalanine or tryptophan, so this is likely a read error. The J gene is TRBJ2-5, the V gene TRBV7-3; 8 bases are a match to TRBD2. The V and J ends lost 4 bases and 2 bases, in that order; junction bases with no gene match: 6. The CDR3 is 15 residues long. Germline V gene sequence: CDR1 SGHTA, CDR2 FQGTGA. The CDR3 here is CASSYPGGRQETQYL. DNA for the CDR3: TGTGCCAGCAGCTACCCGGGGGGGCGGCAAGAGACCCAGTACCTC.

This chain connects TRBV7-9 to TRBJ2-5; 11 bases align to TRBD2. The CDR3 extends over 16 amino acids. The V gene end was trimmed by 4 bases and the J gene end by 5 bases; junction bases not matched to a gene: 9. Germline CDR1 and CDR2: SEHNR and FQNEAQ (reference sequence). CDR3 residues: CASSSRTSGPRETQYF. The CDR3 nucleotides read TGTGCCAGCAGCTCCCGGACTAGCGGGCCCCGGGAGACCCAGTACTTC.

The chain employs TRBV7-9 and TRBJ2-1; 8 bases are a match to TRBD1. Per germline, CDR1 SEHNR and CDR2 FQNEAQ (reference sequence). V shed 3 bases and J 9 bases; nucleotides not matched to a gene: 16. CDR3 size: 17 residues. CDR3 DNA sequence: TGTGCCAGCAGCTTTTTTTTAAACCTGGACAGGGCGGGTGAGCAGTTCTTC. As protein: CASSFFLNLDRAGEQFF.

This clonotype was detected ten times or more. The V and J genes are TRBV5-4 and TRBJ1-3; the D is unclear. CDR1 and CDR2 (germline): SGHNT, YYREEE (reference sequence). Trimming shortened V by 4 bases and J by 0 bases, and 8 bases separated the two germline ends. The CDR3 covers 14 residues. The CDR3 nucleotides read TGTGCCAGCAGCCCAGGATCCTCTGGAAACACCATATATTTT. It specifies CASSPGSSGNTIYF.

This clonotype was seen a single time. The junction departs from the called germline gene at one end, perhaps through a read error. CDR3 bases: TGTGCCACCGGTGACTTAGGAGGACAAGGCACAGATACGCAGTATTTT. It encodes CATGDLGGQGTDTQYF. V is TRBV24-1 and J is TRBJ2-3; tentatively, D is TRBD1 or TRBD2 (5 bases each). Germline V gives CDR1 KGHDR, CDR2 SFDVKD. The CDR3 sequence is 16 residues long.

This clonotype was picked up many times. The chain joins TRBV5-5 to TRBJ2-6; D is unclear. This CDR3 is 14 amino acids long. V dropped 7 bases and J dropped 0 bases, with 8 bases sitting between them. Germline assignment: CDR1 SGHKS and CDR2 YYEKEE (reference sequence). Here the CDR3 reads CASYLGSGANVLTF. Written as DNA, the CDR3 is TGTGCCAGCTACTTGGGCTCTGGGGCCAACGTCCTGACTTTC.

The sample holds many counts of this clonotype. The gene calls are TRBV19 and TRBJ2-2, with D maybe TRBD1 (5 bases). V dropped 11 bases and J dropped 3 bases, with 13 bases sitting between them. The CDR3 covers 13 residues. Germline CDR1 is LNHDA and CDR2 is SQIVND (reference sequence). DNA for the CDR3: TGTGCCTCGGAAGGGGCCGACACCGGGGAGCTGTTTTTT. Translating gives CASEGADTGELFF.

In DNA form, the CDR3 reads TGTGCCAGCAGCCCAACAGAATCCTACGAGCAGTACTTC. Translated, it gives CASSPTESYEQYF. The rearrangement uses TRBV3-1 and TRBJ2-7; D gene ambiguous. Germline V CDR1 and CDR2: LGHDT, YNNKEL (reference sequence). The CDR3 runs 13 residues. V gave up 4 bases and J gave up 1 base, with 8 bases separating them.

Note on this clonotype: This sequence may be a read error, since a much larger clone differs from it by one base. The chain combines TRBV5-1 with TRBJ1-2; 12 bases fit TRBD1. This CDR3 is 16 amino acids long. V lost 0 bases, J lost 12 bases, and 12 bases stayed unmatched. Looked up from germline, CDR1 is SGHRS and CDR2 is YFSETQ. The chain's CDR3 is CASSLDRGQGAGGNTF. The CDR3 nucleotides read TGCGCCAGCAGCTTGGATAGGGGACAGGGGGCCGGGGGCAACACCTTC.

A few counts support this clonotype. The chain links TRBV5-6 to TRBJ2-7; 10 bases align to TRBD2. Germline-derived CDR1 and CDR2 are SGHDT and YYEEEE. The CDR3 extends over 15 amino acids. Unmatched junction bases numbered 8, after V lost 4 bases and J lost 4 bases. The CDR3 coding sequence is TGTGCCAGCAGCGGGGGAGCGGGGGGGTTATACGAGCAGTACTTC. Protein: CASSGGAGGLYEQYF.

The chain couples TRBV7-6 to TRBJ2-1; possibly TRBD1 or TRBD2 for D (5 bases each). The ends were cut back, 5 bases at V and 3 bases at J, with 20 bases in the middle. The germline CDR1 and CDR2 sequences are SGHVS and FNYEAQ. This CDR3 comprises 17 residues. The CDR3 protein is CASSPGTIKRLYNEQFF. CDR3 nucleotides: TGTGCCAGCAGCCCAGGGACGATTAAGCGGCTCTACAATGAGCAGTTCTTC. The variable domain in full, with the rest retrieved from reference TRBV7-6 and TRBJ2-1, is GAGVSQSPRYKVTKRGQDVALRCDPISGHVSLYWYRQALGQGPEFLTYFNYEAQQDKSGLPNDRFSAERPEGSISTLTIQRTEQRDSAMYRCASSPGTIKRLYNEQFFGPGTRLTVL.

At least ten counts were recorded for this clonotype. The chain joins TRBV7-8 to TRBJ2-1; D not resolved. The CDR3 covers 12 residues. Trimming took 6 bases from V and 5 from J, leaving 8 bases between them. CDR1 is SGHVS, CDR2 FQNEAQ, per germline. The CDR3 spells CASSYRHNEQFF. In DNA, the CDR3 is TGTGCCAGCAGTTACCGGCACAATGAGCAGTTCTTC.

As DNA, the CDR3 is TGTGCCAGCAGCCAACTGAAGGGTCTCATCTATGGCTACACCTTC. Translated, it gives CASSQLKGLIYGYTF. V and J are TRBV13 and TRBJ1-2, with D unresolved. V dropped 5 bases and J dropped 4 bases, with 17 bases sitting between them. This CDR3 has 15 amino acids. The germline V gene has CDR1 PRHDT and CDR2 FYEKMQ (reference sequence).

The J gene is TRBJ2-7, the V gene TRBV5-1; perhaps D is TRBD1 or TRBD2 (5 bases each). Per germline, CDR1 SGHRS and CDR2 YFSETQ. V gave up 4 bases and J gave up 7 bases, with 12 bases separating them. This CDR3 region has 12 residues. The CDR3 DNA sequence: TGCGCCAGCAGCAGACTCGGGGCTGAGCAGTACTTC. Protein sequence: CASSRLGAEQYF.